Shown below are 7 T cell receptor beta chains from a single sample sequenced in a study of beta chain features in type 1 diabetes. Their target antigens are unknown. Notes on the study in general: Shorter TCRB CDR3s, moderately but significantly so, were found in Type 1 diabetes patients in all four CD4+ subsets.

TCRB transcripts that were expressed got sequenced, as all of the isolated RNA had been reverse transcribed. TCRdb's copy holds only in-frame clones and misses some; the assay was immunoSEQ multiplex PCR. The profile covers about 740,000 clones, with 10% to 15% appearing a single time and 0.022% taken by the ten largest. Sample: naive CD4+ T cells from blood. The receptors derive from a man aged 18 to 29 with type 1 diabetes.

The chain has TRBV28 and TRBJ2-5; 11 nucleotides agree with TRBD1. V lost 6 bases, J lost 2 bases, and 5 bases stayed unmatched. The CDR3 runs to 15 residues. Germline CDR1 reads MDHEN; CDR2 reads SYDVKM. In DNA form, the CDR3 reads TGTGCCAGCAGACCGGGACAGGGGGAACAAGAGACCCAGTACTTC. Translated: CASRPGQGEQETQYF.

This clone was seen a handful of times. This chain connects TRBV10-3 to TRBJ2-1; 9 bases align to TRBD2. Germline CDR1 reads ENHRY; CDR2 reads SYGVKD. The CDR3 is 17 amino acids. V lost 2 bases and J lost 8; bases outside the gene matches: 13. Here the CDR3 DNA reads TGTGCCATCAGTGAGATTGAGGTAGCGGGGGCTGGGGATGAGCAGTTCTTC. Protein sequence: CAISEIEVAGAGDEQFF.

This clone has a handful of counts. The V gene is TRBV28, the J gene TRBJ1-2, with 10 bases identical to TRBD1. V trimming: 4 bases; J trimming: 7 bases; junction bases outside the gene matches: 3. The CDR3 covers 13 residues. Germline lookup yields CDR1 MDHEN and CDR2 SYDVKM. CDR3 bases: TGTGCCAGCAGTTCCGGGGACAGGGGTGGCTACACCTTC. Encoded protein: CASSSGDRGGYTF.

This chain uses TRBV7-2 with TRBJ2-1, with D possibly matching TRBD2 (7 bases). The germline CDR1 and CDR2 sequences are SGHTA and FQGNSA. The CDR3 contains 15 residues. V was pared by 5 bases and J by 2 bases, with 13 bases between. CDR3 coding DNA: TGTGCCAGCAGCCCGCGGGGGCCACCCTACAATGAGCAGTTCTTC. Protein product: CASSPRGPPYNEQFF.

With regard to this clone: The same CDR3 arises from other DNA sequences in this sample as well. The CDR3 here is CSVRLGLYNSPLHF. In DNA, the CDR3 is TGCAGCGTCAGGTTAGGGCTTTATAATTCACCCCTCCACTTT. This chain uses TRBV29-1 with TRBJ1-6, with unresolved D. This CDR3 contains 14 residues. Germline CDR1 SQVTM, CDR2 ANQGSEA. V dropped 6 bases and J dropped 4 bases, with 13 bases sitting between them.

The genes are TRBV23-1 and TRBJ1-2; a possible D gene is TRBD1 (6 bases). TRBV23-1 is an open reading frame, and its role is uncertain. This CDR3 contains 16 residues. Between the trimmed V and J ends, which lost 3 bases and 5 bases, there was a span of 19 bases. The chain's CDR3 is CASSHSRTAPIYGYTF. CDR3 nucleotide sequence: TGCGCCAGCAGTCATTCACGGACAGCGCCGATTTATGGCTACACCTTC.

The rearrangement links TRBV5-4 to TRBJ1-1; no clear D. CDR3 length: 13 residues. Germline V gene sequence: CDR1 SGHNT, CDR2 YYREEE (reference sequence). V lost 3 bases and J lost 0, with 6 bases in between. CDR3: CASSSWVNTEAFF. The CDR3 DNA reads TGTGCCAGCAGCTCGTGGGTGAACACTGAAGCTTTCTTT. The variable domain in full, with the rest retrieved from reference TRBV5-4 and TRBJ1-1, is ETGVTQSPTHLIKTRGQQVTLRCSSQSGHNTVSWYQQALGQGPQFIFQYYREEENGRGNFPPRFSGLQFPNYSSELNVNALELDDSALYLCASSSWVNTEAFFGQGTRLTVV.